Shown below are 25 T cell receptor beta chains from a single sample sequenced in a study of blood T cell repertoires in COVID-19. Clones were read by immunoSEQ multiplex PCR, and TCRdb kept only the in-frame ones, dropping some. The data hold about 98,000 clones, with 70% to 90% observed a single time. The sample was peripheral blood. These TCRs come from a man between 65 and 85 years old with acute or convalescent COVID-19.

The rearrangement joins TRBV29-1 to TRBJ2-1, with a weak D call TRBD1 (6 bases). Trimming pared 5 bases from V and 3 bases from J, leaving 11 bases between. There are 13 residues in the CDR3. Germline V CDR1 and CDR2: SQVTM, ANQGSEA. The CDR3 DNA reads TGCAGCGTTTGGGACAATTACTACAATGAGCAGTTCTTC. Its protein is CSVWDNYYNEQFF.

V and J are TRBV27 and TRBJ1-2, with 7 bases lining up with TRBD1. This CDR3 spans 14 amino acids. V dropped 3 bases and J dropped 6; count of bases not matched to a gene: 7. CDR1 MNHEY and CDR2 SMNVEV come from the germline V gene (reference sequence). The CDR3 DNA reads as TGTGCCAGCAGTTTGGCCAGGGGGAGAGATGGCTACACCTTC. This encodes CASSLARGRDGYTF.

The count of this clone is one. CDR3 residues: CARGLENVDEQFF. DNA for the CDR3: TGTGCCAGAGGACTAGAGAATGTGGATGAGCAGTTCTTC. This chain joins TRBV2 and TRBJ2-1; 7 nucleotides agree with TRBD2. V lost 9 bases to trimming and J lost 8 bases; unmatched junction nucleotides: 10. Germline loops: CDR1 SNHLY, CDR2 FYNNEI. The length of the CDR3 is 13 residues.

The J gene is TRBJ1-3, the V gene TRBV7-9; D possibly corresponds to TRBD1 (5 bases). This CDR3 has 13 residues. The V end was cut by 11 bases, the J end by 0 bases, with 11 bases between. The germline V gene has CDR1 SEHNR and CDR2 FQNEAQ (reference sequence). As DNA, the CDR3 is TGTGCCCTAACAGGAGACTCTGGAAACACCATATATTTT. This gives the protein CALTGDSGNTIYF.

This clone turned up a few times. This chain links TRBV24-1 with TRBJ2-5; D is unresolved. The germline V and J ends were trimmed by 5 bases and 7 bases, with 13 bases remaining between them. This CDR3 contains 13 residues. Germline lookup yields CDR1 KGHDR and CDR2 SFDVKD. CDR3 in amino acids: CATSVSNTGTQYF. The CDR3 DNA sequence: TGTGCCACCAGTGTTTCTAATACGGGGACCCAGTACTTC.

The chain has TRBV6-5 and TRBJ1-2, with D perhaps matching TRBD1 (6 bases). V was pared by 6 bases and J by 3 bases, with 17 bases between. The V gene's germline CDR1 is MNHEY and CDR2 SVGAGI. The CDR3 contains 15 residues. The DNA of the CDR3 is TGTGCCAGCAGCGAGGCGGACAGAAGGGACTATGGCTACACCTTC. This codes for CASSEADRRDYGYTF.

This chain joins TRBV2 and TRBJ1-5; 10 bases fit TRBD1. Germline V gene lookup returns CDR1 SNHLY and CDR2 FYNNEI. The CDR3 is 14 residues long. Trimming at V came to 6 bases and at J to 6 bases, leaving 5 bases not matched to a gene. CDR3 sequence reads: CASRGTGDVQPQHF. The DNA of the CDR3 is TGTGCCAGCAGGGGGACAGGGGACGTTCAGCCCCAGCATTTT.

V gene TRBV3-1 (or the pseudogene TRBV3-2) combines with J gene TRBJ2-5; no clear D gene. CDR1 and CDR2 (germline): LGHDT, YNNKEL (reference sequence). The CDR3 spans 15 residues. V was pared by 3 bases and J by 2 bases, with 13 bases between. The CDR3 loop reads CASSQRRSGQETQYF. The CDR3 DNA is TGTGCCAGCAGCCAGAGAAGGTCAGGACAAGAGACCCAGTACTTC.

V gene TRBV5-1 combines with J gene TRBJ1-1, with 7 positions matching TRBD1. From germline, CDR1 is SGHRS and CDR2 YFSETQ. This CDR3 has 14 residues. J gave up 11 bases and V 2 bases, and 12 bases lay outside the gene matches. CDR3: CASSFGTAQAGAFF. CDR3 coding DNA: TGCGCCAGCAGCTTCGGGACAGCTCAGGCGGGGGCTTTCTTT.

The J gene is TRBJ1-3, the V gene TRBV7-2, with 7 bases identical to TRBD1. CDR1 and CDR2 from the germline V gene are SGHTA and FQGNSA. The V segment lost 1 base and the J segment 3 bases; nucleotides outside the gene matches: 6. This CDR3 contains 16 residues. The CDR3 region is CASSLGPTGDGNTIYF. As DNA, the CDR3 is TGTGCCAGCAGCTTAGGCCCTACAGGGGATGGAAACACCATATATTTT.

The chain uses TRBV2 and TRBJ1-3; D is ambiguous. The V gene lost 3 bases and the J gene lost 0 bases, with 9 bases spanning the gap. This CDR3 is built from 15 residues. Germline values: CDR1 SNHLY, CDR2 FYNNEI. CDR3 bases: TGTGCCAGCAGTGAGAACAGTGTCTCTGGAAACACCATATATTTT. This sequence encodes CASSENSVSGNTIYF.

V gene TRBV2 combines with J gene TRBJ1-5; no firm D call. V lost 3 bases to trimming and J lost 1 base, with 4 bases between them. The CDR3 contains 13 residues. CDR1 is SNHLY, CDR2 FYNNEI, per germline. The CDR3 sequence is CASSDESNQPQHF. In DNA, the CDR3 is TGTGCCAGCAGTGATGAGAGCAATCAGCCCCAGCATTTT.

The V and J genes are TRBV5-5 and TRBJ2-7, with 13 bases lining up with TRBD2. This CDR3 spans 15 amino acids. V shed 4 bases, J shed 5 bases, and the junction held 6 bases outside the gene matches. Per germline, CDR1 SGHKS and CDR2 YYEKEE (reference sequence). As DNA, the CDR3 is TGTGCCAGCAGCCCGGGACTAGCGGGAATACACGAGCAGTACGTC. Its protein product is CASSPGLAGIHEQYV.

V usage is TRBV6-5 and J usage is TRBJ1-1, with 10 bases matching TRBD1. Germline loops: CDR1 MNHEY, CDR2 SVGAGI. V gave up 10 bases and J gave up 5 bases; unmatched junction bases: 7. This CDR3 region has 13 residues. This chain's CDR3 is CATGQGRRTEAFF. The CDR3 DNA is TGTGCCACGGGACAGGGGAGGAGGACTGAAGCTTTCTTT.

V and J are TRBV28 and TRBJ2-1; 10 bases map to TRBD2. This CDR3 comprises 15 residues. V dropped 6 bases and J dropped 9; count of bases not matched to a gene: 11. Germline V CDR1 and CDR2: MDHEN, SYDVKM. DNA for the CDR3: TGTGCCAGCAGGAGCGGGGGGGCCAAGACCGCTGAGCAGTTCTTC. Its protein product is CASRSGGAKTAEQFF.

The chain carries TRBV28 and TRBJ2-7; tentatively, D is TRBD2 (6 bases). Trimming took off 3 bases at V and 6 bases at J, with 15 bases between the two ends. The germline V gene has CDR1 MDHEN and CDR2 SYDVKM. There are 14 residues in the CDR3. The CDR3 DNA follows: TGTGCCAGCAGTTTCATCGGTGGGACTGGCGAGCAGTACTTC. This gives the protein CASSFIGGTGEQYF.

The chain is built from TRBV28 and TRBJ1-2, with D unclear. The V end was cut by 8 bases, the J end by 8 bases, with 12 bases between. Germline CDR1 and CDR2: MDHEN and SYDVKM. This CDR3 region has 11 residues. CDR3 protein: CASGGHLGYTF. The CDR3, as DNA: TGTGCCAGCGGTGGGCACCTAGGCTACACCTTC.

In DNA, the CDR3 is TGTGCCAGCAGCTCAACCACCGAGCGGGGGAGAAGCACAGATACGCAGTATTTT. Translated: CASSSTTERGRSTDTQYF. This chain connects TRBV9 to TRBJ2-3; 8 bases fit TRBD2. The germline V gene encodes CDR1 SGDLS and CDR2 YYNGEE. The CDR3 runs to 18 residues. The V segment lost 4 bases and the J segment 0 bases; nucleotides outside the gene matches: 13.

The V gene is TRBV4-1, the J gene TRBJ2-2; 9 bases line up with TRBD2. V dropped 4 bases and J dropped 6; count of bases not matched to a gene: 9. Germline-derived CDR1 and CDR2 are MGHRA and YSYEKL. The CDR3 spans 16 residues. CDR3 bases: TGCGCCAGCAGCCTTTCCGGGACTAGCCTCCCCGGGGAGCTGTTTTTT. It yields the protein CASSLSGTSLPGELFF.

The gene calls are TRBV19 and TRBJ1-5, with D perhaps TRBD1 (5 bases). This CDR3 contains 18 residues. The V gene lost 7 bases and the J gene lost 4 bases, with 26 bases spanning the gap. In germline, CDR1 is LNHDA, CDR2 SQIVND (reference sequence). The CDR3 DNA follows: TGTGCCAGTAAAGCCCCGGCCGGCGGCAGGGATGGGAATCAGCCCCAGCATTTT. This encodes CASKAPAGGRDGNQPQHF.

The rearrangement uses TRBV1 and TRBJ1-4. TRBV1 is reported as a pseudogene. The CDR3 length is 15 residues. DNA for the CDR3: TGCACCAGCAGCCAAGATAGCGGGGTAAATGAAAAACTGTTTTTT. It yields the protein CTSSQDSGVNEKLFF.

V is TRBV29-1 and J is TRBJ1-1; weak D call: TRBD1 (5 bases). The CDR3 totals 11 residues. The germline V gene has CDR1 SQVTM and CDR2 ANQGSEA. CDR3 in DNA: TGCAGTGCAGGGATTAACACTGAAGCTTTCTTT. It yields the protein CSAGINTEAFF.

The sample holds a few counts of this clone. This chain links TRBV19 with TRBJ2-5; D perhaps matches TRBD2 (5 bases). Germline V lookup: CDR1 LNHDA, CDR2 SQIVND (reference sequence). The V end was cut by 3 bases, the J end by 5 bases, with 7 bases between. The CDR3 has 12 amino acids. The CDR3 spells CASSIRGETQYF. The DNA for the CDR3 is TGTGCCAGTAGTATCAGAGGGGAGACCCAGTACTTC.

The V call is TRBV21-1, the J call TRBJ1-2; the table assigns TRBD1, which was not confirmed against the DNA. TRBV21-1 is shown as a pseudogene. The CDR3 sequence is 18 residues long. The DNA for the CDR3 is TGTGCCAGCAGCAAAAAGGCAAGGGGCTTTAGGAGTAACTATGGCTACACCTTC. It translates to CASSKKARGFRSNYGYTF.

This clone has only one observation. The chain employs TRBV5-5 and TRBJ1-1, with 11 positions matching TRBD1. Germline CDR1 reads SGHKS; CDR2 reads YYEKEE (reference sequence). The CDR3 consists of 14 residues. V was clipped by 3 bases and J by 4 bases; unmatched bases: 2. CDR3 sequence reads: CASSWGTGGTEAFF. In DNA, the CDR3 is TGTGCCAGCAGCTGGGGGACAGGGGGCACTGAAGCTTTCTTT.